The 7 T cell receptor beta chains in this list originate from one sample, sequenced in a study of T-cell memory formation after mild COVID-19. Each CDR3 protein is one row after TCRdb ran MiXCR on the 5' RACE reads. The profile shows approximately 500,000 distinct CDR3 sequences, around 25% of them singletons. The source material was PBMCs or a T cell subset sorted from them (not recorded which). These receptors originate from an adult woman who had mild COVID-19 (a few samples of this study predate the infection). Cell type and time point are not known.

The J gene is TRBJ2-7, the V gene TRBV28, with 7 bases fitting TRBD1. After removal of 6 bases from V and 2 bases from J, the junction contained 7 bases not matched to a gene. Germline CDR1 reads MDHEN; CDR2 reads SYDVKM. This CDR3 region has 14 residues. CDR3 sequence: CASSAYDRAYEQYF. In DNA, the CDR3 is TGTGCCAGCAGCGCCTATGACAGGGCCTACGAGCAGTACTTC.

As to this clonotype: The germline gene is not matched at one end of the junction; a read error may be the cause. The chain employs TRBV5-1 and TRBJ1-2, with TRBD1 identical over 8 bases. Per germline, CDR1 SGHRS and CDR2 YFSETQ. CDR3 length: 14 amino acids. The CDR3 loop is CASSLLQGQDGYTF. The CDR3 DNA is TGCGCAAGCAGCTTGTTACAGGGACAGGATGGCTACACCTTC.

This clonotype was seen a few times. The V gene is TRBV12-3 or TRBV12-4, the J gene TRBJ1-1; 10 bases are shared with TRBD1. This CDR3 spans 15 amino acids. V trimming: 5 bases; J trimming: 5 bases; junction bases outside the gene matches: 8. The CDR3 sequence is CASSHRQGARTEAFF. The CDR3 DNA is TGTGCCAGCAGTCACAGACAGGGGGCTCGGACTGAAGCTTTCTTT.

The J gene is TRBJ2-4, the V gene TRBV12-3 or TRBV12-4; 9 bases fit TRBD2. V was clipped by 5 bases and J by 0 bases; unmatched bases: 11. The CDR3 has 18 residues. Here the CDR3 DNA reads TGTGCCAGCAGTACGACTAGCGGCATATCACCAGCCAAAAACATTCAGTACTTC. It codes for CASSTTSGISPAKNIQYF.

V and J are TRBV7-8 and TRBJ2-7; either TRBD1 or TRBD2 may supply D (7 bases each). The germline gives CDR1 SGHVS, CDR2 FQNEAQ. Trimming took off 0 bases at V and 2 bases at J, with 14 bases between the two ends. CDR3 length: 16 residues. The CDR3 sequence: CASSLAGGTATYEQYF. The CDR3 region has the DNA TGTGCCAGCAGCTTAGCGGGGGGGACAGCGACCTACGAGCAGTACTTC.

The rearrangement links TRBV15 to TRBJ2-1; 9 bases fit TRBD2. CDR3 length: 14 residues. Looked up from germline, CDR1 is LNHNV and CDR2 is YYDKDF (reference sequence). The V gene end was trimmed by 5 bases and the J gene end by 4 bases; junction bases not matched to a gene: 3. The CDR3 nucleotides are TGTGCCACCAGCCTTGGACTAGCGTACAATGAGCAGTTCTTC. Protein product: CATSLGLAYNEQFF.

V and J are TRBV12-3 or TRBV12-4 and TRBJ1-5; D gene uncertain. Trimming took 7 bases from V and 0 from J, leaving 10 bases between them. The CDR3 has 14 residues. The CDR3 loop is CASTEGSSNQPQHF. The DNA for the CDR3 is TGTGCCAGCACGGAGGGATCTAGCAATCAGCCCCAGCATTTT.